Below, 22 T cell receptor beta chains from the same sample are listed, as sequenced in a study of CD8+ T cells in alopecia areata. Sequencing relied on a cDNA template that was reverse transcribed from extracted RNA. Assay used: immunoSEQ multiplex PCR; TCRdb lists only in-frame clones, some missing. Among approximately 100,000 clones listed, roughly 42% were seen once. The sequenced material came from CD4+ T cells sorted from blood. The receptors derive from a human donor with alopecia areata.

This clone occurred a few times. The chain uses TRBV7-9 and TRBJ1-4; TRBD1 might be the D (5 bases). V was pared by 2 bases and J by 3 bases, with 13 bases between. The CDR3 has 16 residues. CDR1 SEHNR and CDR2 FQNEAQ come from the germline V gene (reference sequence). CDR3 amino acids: CASSLLAGRANEKLFF. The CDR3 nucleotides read TGTGCCAGCAGCTTACTCGCGGGACGGGCTAATGAAAAACTGTTTTTT. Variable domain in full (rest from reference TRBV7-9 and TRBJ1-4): DTGVSQNPRHKITKRGQNVTFRCDPISEHNRLYWYRQTLGQGPEFLTYFQNEAQLEKSRLLSDRFSAERPKGSFSTLEIQRTEQGDSAMYLCASSLLAGRANEKLFFGSGTQLSVL.

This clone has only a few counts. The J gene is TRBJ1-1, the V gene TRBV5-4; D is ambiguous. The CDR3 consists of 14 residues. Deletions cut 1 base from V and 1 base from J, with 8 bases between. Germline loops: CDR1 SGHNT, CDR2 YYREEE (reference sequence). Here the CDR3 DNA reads TGTGCCAGCAGCTTGTGGCATCGGAACACTGAAGCTTTCTTT. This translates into CASSLWHRNTEAFF.

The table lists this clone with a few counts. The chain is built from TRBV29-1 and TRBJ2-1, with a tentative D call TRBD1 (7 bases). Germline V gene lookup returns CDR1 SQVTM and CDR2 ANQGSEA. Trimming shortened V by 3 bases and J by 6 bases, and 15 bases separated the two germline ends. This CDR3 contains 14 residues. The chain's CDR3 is CSVDEAGGTNEQFF. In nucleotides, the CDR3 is TGCAGCGTTGATGAGGCAGGGGGGACCAATGAGCAGTTCTTC.

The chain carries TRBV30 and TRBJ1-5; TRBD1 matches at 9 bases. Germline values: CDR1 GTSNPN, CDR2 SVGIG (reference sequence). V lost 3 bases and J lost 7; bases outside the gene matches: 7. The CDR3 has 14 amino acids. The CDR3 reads CAWSLGQGGQPQHF. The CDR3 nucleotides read TGTGCCTGGAGCTTGGGACAGGGAGGACAGCCCCAGCATTTT.

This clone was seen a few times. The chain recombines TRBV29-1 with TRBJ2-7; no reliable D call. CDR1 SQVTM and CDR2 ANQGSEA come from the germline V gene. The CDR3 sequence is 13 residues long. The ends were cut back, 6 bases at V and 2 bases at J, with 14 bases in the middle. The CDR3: CSVSGPQTYEQYF. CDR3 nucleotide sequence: TGCAGCGTCTCCGGGCCCCAAACCTACGAGCAGTACTTC.

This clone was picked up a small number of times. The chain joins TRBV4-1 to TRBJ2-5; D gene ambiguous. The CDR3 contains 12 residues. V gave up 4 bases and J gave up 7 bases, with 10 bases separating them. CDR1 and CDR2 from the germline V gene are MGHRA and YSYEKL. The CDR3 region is CASSPPLGTQYF. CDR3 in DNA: TGCGCCAGCAGCCCACCATTAGGGACCCAGTACTTC.

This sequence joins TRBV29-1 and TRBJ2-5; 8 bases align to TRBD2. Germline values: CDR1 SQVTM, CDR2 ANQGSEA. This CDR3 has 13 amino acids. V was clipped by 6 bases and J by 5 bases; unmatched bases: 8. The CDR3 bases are TGCAGCGTGAGACAGGCGGGGGGCGAGACCCAGTACTTC. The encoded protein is CSVRQAGGETQYF.

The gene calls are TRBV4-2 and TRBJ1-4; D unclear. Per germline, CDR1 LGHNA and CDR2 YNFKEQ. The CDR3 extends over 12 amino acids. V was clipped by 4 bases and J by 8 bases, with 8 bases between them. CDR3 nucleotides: TGTGCCAGCAGCCCGCCGGGGGAAAAACTGTTTTTT. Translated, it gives CASSPPGEKLFF.

CDR3: CSVDRQGADGYTF. The CDR3 DNA sequence: TGCAGCGTTGATCGGCAGGGGGCCGACGGCTACACCTTC. The rearrangement uses TRBV29-1 and TRBJ1-2; TRBD1 matches at 8 bases. The CDR3 length is 13 residues. The V and J ends lost 3 bases and 8 bases, in that order; junction bases with no gene match: 8. Per the germline V gene, CDR1 is SQVTM and CDR2 is ANQGSEA.

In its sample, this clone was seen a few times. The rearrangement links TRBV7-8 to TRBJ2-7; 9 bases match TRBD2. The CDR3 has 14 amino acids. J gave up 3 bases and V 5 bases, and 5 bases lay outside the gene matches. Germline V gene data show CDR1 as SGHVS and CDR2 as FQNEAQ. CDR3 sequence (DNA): TGTGCCAGCAGCGGGAGACTAGCGGACTACGAGCAGTACTTC. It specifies CASSGRLADYEQYF.

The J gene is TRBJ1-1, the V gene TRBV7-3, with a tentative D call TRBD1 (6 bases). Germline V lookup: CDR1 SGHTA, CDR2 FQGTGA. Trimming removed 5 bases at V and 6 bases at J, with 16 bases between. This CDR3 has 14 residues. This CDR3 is CASSRWGGGSEAFF. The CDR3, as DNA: TGTGCCAGCAGCCGTTGGGGTGGGGGCTCTGAAGCTTTCTTT.

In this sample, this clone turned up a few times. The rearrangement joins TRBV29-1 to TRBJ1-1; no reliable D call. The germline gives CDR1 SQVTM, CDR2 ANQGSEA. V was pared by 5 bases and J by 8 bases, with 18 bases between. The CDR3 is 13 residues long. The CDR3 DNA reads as TGCAGCGTTCTAAAACTCCTTGCGGTAGAAGCTTTCTTT. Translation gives CSVLKLLAVEAFF.

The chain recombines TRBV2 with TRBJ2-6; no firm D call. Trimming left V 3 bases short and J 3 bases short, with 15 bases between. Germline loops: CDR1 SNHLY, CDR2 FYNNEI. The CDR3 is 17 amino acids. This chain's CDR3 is CASSDLADPFGANVLTF. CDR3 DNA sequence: TGTGCCAGCAGTGATTTGGCGGATCCCTTTGGGGCCAACGTCCTGACTTTC. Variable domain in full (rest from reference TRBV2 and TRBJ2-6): EPEVTQTPSHQVTQMGQEVILRCVPISNHLYFYWYRQILGQKVEFLVSFYNNEISEKSEIFDDQFSVERPDGSNFTLKIRSTKLEDSAMYFCASSDLADPFGANVLTFGAGSRLTVL.

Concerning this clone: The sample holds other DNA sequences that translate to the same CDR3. CDR3 sequence (DNA): TGTGCCAGCAGCCCTCGAAGGTACGAGCAGTACTTC. As protein: CASSPRRYEQYF. This chain connects TRBV28 to TRBJ2-7; no firm D call. V shed 6 bases and J shed 4 bases, with 10 bases lying between them. CDR3 length equals 12 residues. CDR1 is MDHEN, CDR2 SYDVKM, per germline.

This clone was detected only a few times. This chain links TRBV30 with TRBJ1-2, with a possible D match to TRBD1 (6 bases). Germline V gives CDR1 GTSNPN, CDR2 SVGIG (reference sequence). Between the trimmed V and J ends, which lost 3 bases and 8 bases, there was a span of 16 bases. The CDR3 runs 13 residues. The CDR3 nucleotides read TGTGCCTGGAGCCCAGGGGAATCGGGAGGCTACACCTTC. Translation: CAWSPGESGGYTF.

The CDR3 DNA is TGCGCCAGCAGCCAAGATCTCCGCACTAGCGGTCAGGAGCAGTACTTC. This codes for CASSQDLRTSGQEQYF. J is TRBJ2-7 and V is TRBV4-1, with TRBD2 matching over 8 bases. The CDR3 consists of 16 residues. Germline V gene lookup returns CDR1 MGHRA and CDR2 YSYEKL. J gave up 7 bases and V 0 bases, and 11 bases lay outside the gene matches.

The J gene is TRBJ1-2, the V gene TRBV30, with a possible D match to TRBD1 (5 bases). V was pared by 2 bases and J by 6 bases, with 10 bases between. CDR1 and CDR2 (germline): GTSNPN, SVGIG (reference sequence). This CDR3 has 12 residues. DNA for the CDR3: TGTGCCTGGAGTCCGGGAGGGGATGGCTACACCTTC. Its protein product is CAWSPGGDGYTF.

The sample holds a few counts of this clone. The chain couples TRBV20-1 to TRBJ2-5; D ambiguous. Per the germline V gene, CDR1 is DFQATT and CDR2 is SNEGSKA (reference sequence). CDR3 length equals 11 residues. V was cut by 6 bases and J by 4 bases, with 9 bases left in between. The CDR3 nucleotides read TGCAGTGCCCCCCGGACAGAGACCCAGTACTTC. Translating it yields CSAPRTETQYF.

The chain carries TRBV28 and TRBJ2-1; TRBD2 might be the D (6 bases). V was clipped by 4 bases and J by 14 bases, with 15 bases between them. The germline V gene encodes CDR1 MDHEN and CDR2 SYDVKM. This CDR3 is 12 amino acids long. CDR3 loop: CASSSTSTREFF. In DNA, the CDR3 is TGTGCCAGCAGTTCCACTAGCACCAGAGAGTTCTTC. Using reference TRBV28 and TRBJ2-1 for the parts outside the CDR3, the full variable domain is DVKVTQSSRYLVKRTGEKVFLECVQDMDHENMFWYRQDPGLGLRLIYFSYDVKMKEKGDIPEGYSVSREKKERFSLILESASTNQTSMYLCASSSTSTREFFGPGTRLTVL.

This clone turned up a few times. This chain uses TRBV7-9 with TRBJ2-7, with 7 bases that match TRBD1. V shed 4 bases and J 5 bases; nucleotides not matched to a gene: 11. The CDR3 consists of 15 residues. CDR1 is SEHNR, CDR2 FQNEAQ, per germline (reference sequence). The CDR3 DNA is TGTGCCAGCAGCTACAGACAGGGCTATAGTAACGAGCAGTACTTC. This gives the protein CASSYRQGYSNEQYF. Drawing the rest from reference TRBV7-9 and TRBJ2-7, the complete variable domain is DTGVSQNPRHKITKRGQNVTFRCDPISEHNRLYWYRQTLGQGPEFLTYFQNEAQLEKSRLLSDRFSAERPKGSFSTLEIQRTEQGDSAMYLCASSYRQGYSNEQYFGPGTRLTVT.

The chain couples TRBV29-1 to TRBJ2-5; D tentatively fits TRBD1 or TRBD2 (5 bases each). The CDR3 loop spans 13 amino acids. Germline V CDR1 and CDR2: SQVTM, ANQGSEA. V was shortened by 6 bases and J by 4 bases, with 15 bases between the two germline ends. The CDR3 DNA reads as TGCAGCGTGGCTGGGGGAATTGGAGAGACCCAGTACTTC. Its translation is CSVAGGIGETQYF.

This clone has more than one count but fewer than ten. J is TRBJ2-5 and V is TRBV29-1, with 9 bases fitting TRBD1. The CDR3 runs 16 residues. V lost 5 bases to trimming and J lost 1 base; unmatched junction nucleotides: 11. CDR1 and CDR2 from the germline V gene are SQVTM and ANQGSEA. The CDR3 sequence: CSVFSGTGPIQETQYF. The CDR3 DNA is TGCAGCGTTTTCAGCGGGACAGGGCCAATCCAAGAGACCCAGTACTTC.